These 28 T cell receptor beta chains were sequenced from one sample in a study of identical twins (TCRdb year 2016). To prepare the library, 5' RACE was applied. Instrument used: Illumina HiSeq 2000. TCRdb reprocessing: public reads trimmed at Q25 with fastp, clones called with MiXCR, in-frame beta chains kept. Each CDR3 protein appears once, grouped with its most common genes and DNA. The sample includes some 500,000 distinct CDR3 sequences, with approximately 10% observed a single time. More than 2.5% of the sample is held by the ten biggest clonotypes. Separately, the same data were catalogued under a study of yellow fever vaccine responses in identical twins.

Sequencing was carried out using PBMCs. Every receptor here comes from a woman aged 18 to 35 in good health.

The chain recombines TRBV11-2 with TRBJ2-3, with TRBD2 identical over 7 bases. This CDR3 is 14 amino acids long. Looked up from germline, CDR1 is SGHAT and CDR2 is FQNNGV. The V gene end was trimmed by 7 bases and the J gene end by 4 bases; junction bases not matched to a gene: 8. CDR3 bases: TGTGCCAGCAACCCACGGGGGGAGGCAGATACGCAGTATTTT. It translates to CASNPRGEADTQYF. Looking up the rest from reference TRBV11-2 and TRBJ2-3 gives the full variable domain: EAGVAQSPRYKIIEKRQSVAFWCNPISGHATLYWYQQILGQGPKLLIQFQNNGVVDDSQLPKDRFSAERLKGVDSTLKIQPAKLEDSAVYLCASNPRGEADTQYFGPGTRLTVL.

This clonotype was seen ten or more times. The rearrangement joins TRBV4-3 to TRBJ2-7; D possibly corresponds to TRBD1 (5 bases). Trimming stripped 0 bases from V and 3 bases from J, with 15 bases between. This CDR3 region has 16 residues. Germline V gene sequence: CDR1 LGHNA, CDR2 YSLEER. The CDR3 loop reads CASSQDQGQPFYEQYF. The CDR3 region has the DNA TGCGCCAGCAGCCAAGATCAAGGACAACCATTCTACGAGCAGTACTTC.

The chain joins TRBV5-6 to TRBJ1-2, with D unresolved. The V gene's germline CDR1 is SGHDT and CDR2 YYEEEE. The CDR3 runs 13 residues. Trimming took off 0 bases at V and 6 bases at J, with 9 bases between the two ends. CDR3 in amino acids: CASSLVGTHGYTF. Written as DNA, the CDR3 is TGTGCCAGCAGCTTGGTAGGTACCCATGGCTACACCTTC.

This clonotype has only a few counts. The chain combines TRBV7-2 with TRBJ2-3, with TRBD2 identical over 14 bases. The CDR3 is 16 amino acids. Losses at the gene ends were 1 base for V and 7 bases for J; bases not matched to a gene: 4. Germline V lookup: CDR1 SGHTA, CDR2 FQGNSA. The DNA for the CDR3 is TGTGCCAGCAGCTTAGAAGGGACTAGCGGGAGTTATACGCAGTATTTT. Translating gives CASSLEGTSGSYTQYF. The full variable domain, completed using reference TRBV7-2 and TRBJ2-3, is GAGVSQSPSNKVTEKGKDVELRCDPISGHTALYWYRQSLGQGLEFLIYFQGNSAPDKSGLPSDRFSAERTGGSVSTLTIQRTQQEDSAVYLCASSLEGTSGSYTQYFGPGTRLTVL.

The V gene is TRBV5-1, the J gene TRBJ2-2, with TRBD1 identical over 7 bases. The CDR3 spans 17 residues. The germline V gene has CDR1 SGHRS and CDR2 YFSETQ. V shed 4 bases and J 1 base; nucleotides not matched to a gene: 10. As DNA, the CDR3 is TGCGCCAGCAGCCCGCACCCGGGACAGAAGAACACCGGGGAGCTGTTTTTT. Amino acids: CASSPHPGQKNTGELFF.

This clonotype was seen repeatedly, ten times or more. This chain connects TRBV6-4 to TRBJ1-2; D possibly corresponds to TRBD1 (5 bases). The V gene's germline CDR1 is MRHNA and CDR2 SNTAGT. Between the trimmed V and J ends, which lost 0 bases and 8 bases, there was a span of 13 bases. The CDR3 contains 14 residues. CDR3: CASSDSGGLRGYTF. CDR3 sequence (DNA): TGTGCCAGCAGTGACTCGGGGGGACTACGGGGCTACACCTTC.

The table lists this clonotype with many counts. This chain uses TRBV28 with TRBJ2-5; 16 bases agree with TRBD2. This CDR3 is built from 17 residues. Germline CDR1 and CDR2: MDHEN and SYDVKM. The ends lost 6 bases at V and 4 bases at J; junction bases unmatched: 8. For the CDR3, the DNA is TGTGCCAGCAGCGCCGGGACTAGCGGGAGGGGAGGAGAGACCCAGTACTTC. Its translation: CASSAGTSGRGGETQYF.

The rearrangement uses TRBV5-1 and TRBJ2-2; D gene ambiguous. V gave up 7 bases and J gave up 4 bases, with 8 bases separating them. Germline loops: CDR1 SGHRS, CDR2 YFSETQ. This CDR3 is built from 12 residues. Here the CDR3 reads CASPSATGELFF. The DNA for the CDR3 is TGCGCCAGCCCCTCGGCCACCGGGGAGCTGTTTTTT.

This clonotype appeared a few times. Here the CDR3 DNA reads TGCGCCAGCAGCCAGGGGAGAGTAGATACGCAGTATTTT. Amino acid sequence: CASSQGRVDTQYF. V and J are TRBV4-3 and TRBJ2-3, with D perhaps matching TRBD2 (5 bases). Germline assignment: CDR1 LGHNA and CDR2 YSLEER. This CDR3 is 13 amino acids long. Trimming took 3 bases from V and 5 from J, leaving 9 bases between them.

This sequence joins TRBV7-8 and TRBJ2-2; possibly TRBD2 for D (7 bases). Germline assignment: CDR1 SGHVS and CDR2 FQNEAQ. This CDR3 has 16 residues. V was pared by 7 bases and J by 4 bases, with 19 bases between. CDR3 coding DNA: TGTGCCAGCACCCCGATGGCGGGGGCGGGCACCGGGGAGCTGTTTTTT. Its protein is CASTPMAGAGTGELFF.

This rearrangement joins TRBV6-2 or TRBV6-3 to TRBJ2-1, with 8 bases matching TRBD2. The ends lost 2 bases at V and 2 bases at J; junction bases unmatched: 2. This CDR3 is 15 amino acids long. Germline V gives CDR1 MNHEY, CDR2 SVGEGT. The CDR3 loop reads CASSYVREAYNEQFF. The DNA for the CDR3 is TGTGCCAGCAGTTACGTGCGGGAGGCCTACAATGAGCAGTTCTTC.

The table lists this clonotype with many counts. The chain couples TRBV29-1 to TRBJ2-7, with TRBD1 matching 8 bases. The CDR3 sequence is 13 residues long. Germline values: CDR1 SQVTM, CDR2 ANQGSEA. The ends lost 4 bases at V and 2 bases at J; junction bases unmatched: 4. This chain's CDR3 is CSVGQGAPYEQYF. The CDR3 coding sequence is TGCAGCGTTGGCCAGGGGGCGCCCTACGAGCAGTACTTC.

The V and J genes are TRBV7-9 and TRBJ2-5, with 7 bases matching TRBD1. The V gene end was trimmed by 5 bases and the J gene end by 1 base; junction bases not matched to a gene: 7. The CDR3 totals 15 residues. Per the germline V gene, CDR1 is SEHNR and CDR2 is FQNEAQ (reference sequence). Written as DNA, the CDR3 is TGTGCCAGCAGCCCGCACAGGGGTATCCAAGAGACCCAGTACTTC. Its protein product is CASSPHRGIQETQYF.

In this sample, this clonotype turned up a few times. This chain links TRBV12-3 or TRBV12-4 with TRBJ2-7, with D tentatively TRBD2 (6 bases). The CDR3 contains 15 residues. V dropped 3 bases and J dropped 2 bases, with 14 bases sitting between them. As DNA, the CDR3 is TGTGCCAGCAGTTTTGGCGGGGTCTTAGCCTACGAGCAGTACTTC. Translation gives CASSFGGVLAYEQYF.

This chain uses TRBV7-8 with TRBJ2-4; 8 bases fit TRBD2. CDR1 is SGHVS and CDR2 is FQNEAQ in the germline V gene. The ends lost 5 bases at V and 3 bases at J; junction bases unmatched: 12. The length of the CDR3 is 17 residues. CDR3 residues: CASSPIREGSSKNIQYF. The DNA for the CDR3 is TGTGCCAGCAGCCCTATTCGGGAGGGGTCAAGCAAAAACATTCAGTACTTC.

The sample holds a few counts of this clonotype. The V call is TRBV11-2, the J call TRBJ2-5; D is unclear. The CDR3 consists of 15 residues. V was shortened by 3 bases and J by 4 bases, with 15 bases between the two germline ends. Germline CDR1 is SGHAT and CDR2 is FQNNGV. The DNA for the CDR3 is TGTGCCAGCAGCTTTTTCGATGGTTCAGGAGAGACCCAGTACTTC. Its protein is CASSFFDGSGETQYF.

A few counts support this clonotype. This chain links TRBV7-9 with TRBJ2-5, with D unresolved. Germline V gene sequence: CDR1 SEHNR, CDR2 FQNEAQ (reference sequence). The CDR3 sequence is 14 residues long. V dropped 0 bases and J dropped 2 bases, with 7 bases sitting between them. CDR3 in amino acids: CASSLASDQETQYF. The DNA of the CDR3 is TGTGCCAGCAGCTTAGCGTCGGATCAAGAGACCCAGTACTTC.

This clonotype was found a few times. The rearrangement uses TRBV7-8 and TRBJ2-5, with 8 bases lining up with TRBD2. Trimming removed 5 bases from V and 2 bases from J; junction bases left unmatched: 7. CDR3 length: 15 residues. Germline loops: CDR1 SGHVS, CDR2 FQNEAQ. DNA of the CDR3: TGTGCCAGCAGCCTCCGGACTAGCAGACAAGAGACCCAGTACTTC. Residues: CASSLRTSRQETQYF.

Concerning this clonotype itself: The junction differs from germline at one of its ends, possibly a read error. The V gene is TRBV7-6, the J gene TRBJ2-7; TRBD2 matches at 16 bases. Germline CDR1 SGHVS, CDR2 FNYEAQ. The CDR3 is 18 residues long. Here the CDR3 DNA reads TGTACCAGCAGCTTAGTAGGGGGACTAGCGGGAGGGGCCTACGAGCAGTACTTC. Its protein product is CTSSLVGGLAGGAYEQYF.

This clonotype was seen a handful of times. The chain recombines TRBV10-3 with TRBJ2-1; 11 positions match TRBD2. Germline V lookup: CDR1 ENHRY, CDR2 SYGVKD. V dropped 5 bases and J dropped 7; count of bases not matched to a gene: 4. The CDR3 is made up of 14 amino acids. The CDR3 sequence is CAISFSGRGNEQFF. As DNA, the CDR3 is TGTGCCATCAGTTTTAGCGGGAGGGGTAATGAGCAGTTCTTC.

The table lists this clonotype with many counts. This chain uses TRBV10-3 with TRBJ2-2, with 7 bases identical to TRBD2. This CDR3 region has 14 residues. Trimming removed 6 bases from V and 0 bases from J; junction bases left unmatched: 1. Germline V gives CDR1 ENHRY, CDR2 SYGVKD. The CDR3, as DNA: TGTGCCATCAGGCGGGAGTCGAACACCGGGGAGCTGTTTTTT. It encodes CAIRRESNTGELFF.

This clonotype was detected many times. This chain links TRBV29-1 with TRBJ2-7, with 9 bases aligning to TRBD1. There are 14 residues in the CDR3. The J segment lost 4 bases and the V segment lost 6 bases, leaving 10 bases of the junction unmatched. Germline V lookup: CDR1 SQVTM, CDR2 ANQGSEA. The CDR3 loop reads CSVIPRDREYEQYF. As DNA, the CDR3 is TGCAGCGTAATACCCCGGGACAGGGAATACGAGCAGTACTTC.

The rearrangement uses TRBV28 and TRBJ1-1; 9 nucleotides agree with TRBD1. This CDR3 contains 15 residues. Germline CDR1 is MDHEN and CDR2 is SYDVKM. Trimming took 6 bases from V and 3 from J; bases not matched to a gene: 8. The CDR3 here is CASSPIQGADTEAFF. CDR3 DNA: TGTGCCAGCAGCCCTATACAGGGGGCGGACACTGAAGCTTTCTTT.

At least ten counts were recorded for this clonotype. V usage is TRBV6-2 or TRBV6-3 and J usage is TRBJ2-2; 12 positions agree with TRBD2. The CDR3 contains 15 residues. After removal of 7 bases from V and 4 bases from J, the junction contained 4 bases not matched to a gene. The germline gives CDR1 MNHEY, CDR2 SVGEGT. The chain's CDR3 is CASTSGLAGTGELFF. The CDR3 nucleotides are TGTGCCAGCACCTCGGGACTAGCGGGCACCGGGGAGCTGTTTTTT.

The sample holds many counts of this clonotype. CDR3 amino acids: CSARGTRDYEQYF. In DNA form, the CDR3 reads TGCAGTGCTAGGGGGACTAGGGACTACGAGCAGTACTTC. The chain joins TRBV20-1 to TRBJ2-7; the match to TRBD2 covers 8 bases. The CDR3 extends over 13 amino acids. Germline V gene lookup returns CDR1 DFQATT and CDR2 SNEGSKA (reference sequence). The ends lost 3 bases at V and 3 bases at J; junction bases unmatched: 4.

Ten or more counts support this clonotype. The CDR3 spells CASSLERGRDHEQYF. The CDR3 DNA reads TGCGCCAGCAGCTTGGAGAGGGGCCGTGACCACGAGCAGTACTTC. V and J are TRBV5-1 and TRBJ2-7; D may match TRBD1 or TRBD2 (5 bases each). Germline CDR1 and CDR2: SGHRS and YFSETQ. CDR3 length: 15 amino acids. Trimming removed 0 bases from V and 5 bases from J, with 15 bases in between.

The chain employs TRBV27 and TRBJ2-7, with a possible D match to TRBD2 (5 bases). Per the germline V gene, CDR1 is MNHEY and CDR2 is SMNVEV (reference sequence). With 9 bases removed from V and 6 bases from J, the gap between germline ends came to 12 bases. The CDR3 has 11 amino acids. The CDR3 DNA reads TGTGCCAGAAGCCAGGAGGCCGAGCAGTACTTC. Translation: CARSQEAEQYF.

This clonotype was seen repeatedly, ten times or more. V is TRBV19 and J is TRBJ2-3; tentatively, D is TRBD2 (6 bases). The CDR3 has 15 amino acids. The germline CDR1 and CDR2 sequences are LNHDA and SQIVND (reference sequence). V lost 6 bases to trimming and J lost 2 bases, with 15 bases between them. This CDR3 is CASSMLAAHTDTQYF. The CDR3 bases are TGTGCCAGTAGCATGTTAGCGGCACACACAGATACGCAGTATTTT.